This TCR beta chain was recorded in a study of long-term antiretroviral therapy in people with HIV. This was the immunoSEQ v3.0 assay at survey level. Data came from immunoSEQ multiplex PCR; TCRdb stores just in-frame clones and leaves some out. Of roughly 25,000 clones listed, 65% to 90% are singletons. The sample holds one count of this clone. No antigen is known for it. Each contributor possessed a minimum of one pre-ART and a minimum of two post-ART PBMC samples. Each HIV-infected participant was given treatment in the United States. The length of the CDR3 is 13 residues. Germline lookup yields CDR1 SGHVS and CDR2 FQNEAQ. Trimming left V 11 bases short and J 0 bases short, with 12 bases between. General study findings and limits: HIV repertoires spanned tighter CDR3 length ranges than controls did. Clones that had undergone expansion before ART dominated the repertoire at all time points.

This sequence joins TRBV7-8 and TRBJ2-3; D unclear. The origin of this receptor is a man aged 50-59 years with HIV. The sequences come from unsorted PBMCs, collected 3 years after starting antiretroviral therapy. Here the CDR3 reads CALLRGSTDTQYF. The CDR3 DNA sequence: TGTGCCCTGCTCCGAGGCAGCACAGATACGCAGTATTTT.